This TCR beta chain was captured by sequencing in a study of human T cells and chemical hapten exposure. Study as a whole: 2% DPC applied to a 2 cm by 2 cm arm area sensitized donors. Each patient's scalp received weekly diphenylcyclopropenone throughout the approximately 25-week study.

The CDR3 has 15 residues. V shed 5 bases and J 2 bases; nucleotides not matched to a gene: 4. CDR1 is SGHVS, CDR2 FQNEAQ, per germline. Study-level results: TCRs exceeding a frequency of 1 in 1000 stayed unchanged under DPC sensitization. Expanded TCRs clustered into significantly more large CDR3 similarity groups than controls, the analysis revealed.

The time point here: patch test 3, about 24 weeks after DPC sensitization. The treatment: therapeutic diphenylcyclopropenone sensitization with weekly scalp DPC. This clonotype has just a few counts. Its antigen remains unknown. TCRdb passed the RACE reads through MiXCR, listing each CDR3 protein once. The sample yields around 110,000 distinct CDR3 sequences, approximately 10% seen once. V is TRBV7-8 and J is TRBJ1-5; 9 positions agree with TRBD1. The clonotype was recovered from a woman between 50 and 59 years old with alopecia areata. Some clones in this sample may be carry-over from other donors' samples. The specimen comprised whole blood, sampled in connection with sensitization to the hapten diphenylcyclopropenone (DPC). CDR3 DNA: TGTGCCAGCAGCCGGGACAGGGTTGGCAATCAGCCCCAGCATTTT. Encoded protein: CASSRDRVGNQPQHF.